This TCR beta chain stems from a study of blood T cell repertoires in COVID-19. The table came from immunoSEQ multiplex PCR; TCRdb's copy has only in-frame clones and leaves some out. The sample lists some 320,000 clones; around 87% were seen once. V lost 4 bases and J lost 2, with 15 bases in between. The germline V gene encodes CDR1 MNHEY and CDR2 SMNVEV (reference sequence). This CDR3 comprises 15 residues. This chain uses TRBV27 with TRBJ2-7; TRBD1 is a possible D gene (5 bases). Sequencing input: peripheral blood. The receptor was isolated from a woman between 45 and 65 years old who had recovered from COVID-19. In nucleotides, the CDR3 is TGTGCCAGCAGTTGGGTTGCAGGGCCCACCTACGAGCAGTACTTC. Translation gives CASSWVAGPTYEQYF.